This T cell receptor (beta chain) was observed in a study of blood T cell repertoires in COVID-19. At the level of the study: Some COVID-19 samples were acute and others convalescent; all came from the United States, Italy and Spain.

V was trimmed by 7 bases and J by 1 base, leaving 13 bases between them. The germline CDR1 and CDR2 sequences are SQVTM and ANQGSEA. CDR3 length: 13 residues. This clone was picked up a small number of times. Profiled with immunoSEQ multiplex PCR; TCRdb holds only in-frame clones, not every one. Counted here are around 450,000 clones, about 90% occurring once; the ten biggest clones make up approximately 0.7%. The J gene is TRBJ1-1, the V gene TRBV29-1; D gene uncertain. The sample consisted of PBMCs or T cells enriched from blood (not recorded which). The TCR was taken from a woman younger than 35 who had recovered from COVID-19. The CDR3 here is CSASPPSNTEAFF. The CDR3 region has the DNA TGCAGCGCGAGCCCCCCATCGAACACTGAAGCTTTCTTT.